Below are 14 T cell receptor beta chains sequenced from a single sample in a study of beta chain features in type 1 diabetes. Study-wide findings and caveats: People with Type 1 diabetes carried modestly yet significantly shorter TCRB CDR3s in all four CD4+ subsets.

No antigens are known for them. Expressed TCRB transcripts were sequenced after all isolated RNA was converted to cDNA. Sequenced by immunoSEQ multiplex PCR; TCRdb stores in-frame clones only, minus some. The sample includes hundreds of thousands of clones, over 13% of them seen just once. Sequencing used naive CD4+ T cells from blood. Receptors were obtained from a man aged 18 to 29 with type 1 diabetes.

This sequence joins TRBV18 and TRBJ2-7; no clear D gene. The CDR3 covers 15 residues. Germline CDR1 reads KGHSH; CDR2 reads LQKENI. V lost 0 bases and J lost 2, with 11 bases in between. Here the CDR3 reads CASSPPGQIPYEQYF. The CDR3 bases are TGTGCCAGCTCACCACCAGGGCAGATCCCCTACGAGCAGTACTTC. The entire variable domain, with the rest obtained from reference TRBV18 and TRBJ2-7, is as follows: NAGVMQNPRHLVRRRGQEARLRCSPMKGHSHVYWYRQLPEEGLKFMVYLQKENIIDESGMPKERFSAEFPKEGPSILRIQQVVRGDSAAYFCASSPPGQIPYEQYFGPGTRLTVT.

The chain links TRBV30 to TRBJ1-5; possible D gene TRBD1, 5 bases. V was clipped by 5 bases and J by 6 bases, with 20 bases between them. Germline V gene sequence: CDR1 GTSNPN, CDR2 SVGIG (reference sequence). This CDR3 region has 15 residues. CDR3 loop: CAWARVGTTGQPQHF. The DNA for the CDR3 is TGTGCCTGGGCAAGAGTGGGGACTACGGGTCAGCCCCAGCATTTT.

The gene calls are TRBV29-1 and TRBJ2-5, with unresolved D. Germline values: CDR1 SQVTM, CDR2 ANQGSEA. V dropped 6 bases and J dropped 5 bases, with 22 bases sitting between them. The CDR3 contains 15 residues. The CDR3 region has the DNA TGCAGCGTGGGCCAAGGCCTTATTAATATTGAGACCCAGTACTTC. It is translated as CSVGQGLINIETQYF.

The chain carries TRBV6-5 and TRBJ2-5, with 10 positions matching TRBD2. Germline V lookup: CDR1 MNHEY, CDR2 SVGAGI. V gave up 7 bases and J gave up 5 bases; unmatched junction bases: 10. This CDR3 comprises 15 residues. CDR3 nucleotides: TGTGCCAGCACTTATAGCGGGGGGCCTGGGGAGACCCAGTACTTC. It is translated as CASTYSGGPGETQYF.

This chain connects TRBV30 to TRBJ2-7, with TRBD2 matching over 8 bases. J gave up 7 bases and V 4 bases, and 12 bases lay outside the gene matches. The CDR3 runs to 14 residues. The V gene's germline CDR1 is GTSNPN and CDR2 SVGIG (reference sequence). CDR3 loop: CAWKEAGAPREQYF. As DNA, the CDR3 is TGTGCCTGGAAGGAAGCGGGAGCCCCGAGGGAGCAGTACTTC.

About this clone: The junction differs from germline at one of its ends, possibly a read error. The CDR3: CASTLPGTWQANEQFF. DNA for the CDR3: TGTGCCAGCACCTTACCAGGGACTTGGCAAGCCAATGAGCAGTTCTTC. The chain couples TRBV7-2 to TRBJ2-1; D might be TRBD2 (6 bases). Germline values: CDR1 SGHTA, CDR2 FQGNSA. The CDR3 has 16 amino acids.

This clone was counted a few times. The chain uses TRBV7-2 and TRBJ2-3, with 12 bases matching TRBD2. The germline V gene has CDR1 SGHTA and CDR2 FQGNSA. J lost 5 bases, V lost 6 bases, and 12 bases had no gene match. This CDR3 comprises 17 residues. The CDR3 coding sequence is TGTGCCAGCAGACCCGCCTGGCTAGCGGGGGGGCAAGATACGCAGTATTTT. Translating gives CASRPAWLAGGQDTQYF.

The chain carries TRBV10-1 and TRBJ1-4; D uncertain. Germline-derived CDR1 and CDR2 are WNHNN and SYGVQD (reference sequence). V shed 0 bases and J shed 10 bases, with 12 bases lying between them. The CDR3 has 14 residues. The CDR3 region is CASSESVGKGKLFF. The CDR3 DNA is TGCGCCAGCAGTGAGTCGGTGGGGAAAGGAAAACTGTTTTTT.

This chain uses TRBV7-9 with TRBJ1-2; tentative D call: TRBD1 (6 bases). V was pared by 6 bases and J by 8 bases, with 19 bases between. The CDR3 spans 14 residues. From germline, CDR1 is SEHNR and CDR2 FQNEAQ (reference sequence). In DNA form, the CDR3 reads TGTGCCAGCAGTTCCACGGAGCTTCAGGGGGGCTACACCTTC. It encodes CASSSTELQGGYTF. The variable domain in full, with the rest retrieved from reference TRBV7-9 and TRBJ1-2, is DTGVSQNPRHKITKRGQNVTFRCDPISEHNRLYWYRQTLGQGPEFLTYFQNEAQLEKSRLLSDRFSAERPKGSFSTLEIQRTEQGDSAMYLCASSSTELQGGYTFGSGTRLTVV.

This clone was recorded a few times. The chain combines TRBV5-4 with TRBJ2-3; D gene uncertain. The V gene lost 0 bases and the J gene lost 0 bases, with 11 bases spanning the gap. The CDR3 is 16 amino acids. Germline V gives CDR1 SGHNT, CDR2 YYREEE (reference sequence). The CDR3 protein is CASSLAPDPSTDTQYF. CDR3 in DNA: TGTGCCAGCAGCTTGGCACCGGATCCTAGCACAGATACGCAGTATTTT.

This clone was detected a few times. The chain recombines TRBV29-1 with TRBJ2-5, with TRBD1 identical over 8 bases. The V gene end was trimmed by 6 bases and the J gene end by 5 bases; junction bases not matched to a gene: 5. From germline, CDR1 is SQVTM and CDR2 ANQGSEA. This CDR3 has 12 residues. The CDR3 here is CSVRTGWETQYF. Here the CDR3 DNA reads TGCAGCGTCCGGACAGGGTGGGAGACCCAGTACTTC.

The CDR3 DNA reads TGTGCCAGCAGCTTGACCACTGAAGCTTTCTTT. Its translation: CASSLTTEAFF. The chain links TRBV5-6 to TRBJ1-1; D is ambiguous. Trimming cost V 1 base and J 4 bases, with 2 bases left between them. Germline CDR1 reads SGHDT; CDR2 reads YYEEEE. This CDR3 contains 11 residues.

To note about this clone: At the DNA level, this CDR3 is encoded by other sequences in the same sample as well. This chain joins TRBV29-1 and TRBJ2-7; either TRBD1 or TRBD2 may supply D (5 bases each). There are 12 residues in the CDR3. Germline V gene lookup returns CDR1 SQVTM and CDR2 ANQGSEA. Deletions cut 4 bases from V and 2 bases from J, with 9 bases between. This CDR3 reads CSVGGEPYEQYF. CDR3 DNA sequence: TGCAGCGTTGGAGGGGAACCCTACGAGCAGTACTTC.

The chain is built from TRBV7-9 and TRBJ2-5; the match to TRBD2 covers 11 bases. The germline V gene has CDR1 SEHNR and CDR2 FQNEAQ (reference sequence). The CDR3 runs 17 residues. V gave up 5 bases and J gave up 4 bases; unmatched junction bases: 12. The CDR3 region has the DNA TGTGCCAGCAGCCTCCCTACTAGCGGGAGTGGTGGAGAGACCCAGTACTTC. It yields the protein CASSLPTSGSGGETQYF.